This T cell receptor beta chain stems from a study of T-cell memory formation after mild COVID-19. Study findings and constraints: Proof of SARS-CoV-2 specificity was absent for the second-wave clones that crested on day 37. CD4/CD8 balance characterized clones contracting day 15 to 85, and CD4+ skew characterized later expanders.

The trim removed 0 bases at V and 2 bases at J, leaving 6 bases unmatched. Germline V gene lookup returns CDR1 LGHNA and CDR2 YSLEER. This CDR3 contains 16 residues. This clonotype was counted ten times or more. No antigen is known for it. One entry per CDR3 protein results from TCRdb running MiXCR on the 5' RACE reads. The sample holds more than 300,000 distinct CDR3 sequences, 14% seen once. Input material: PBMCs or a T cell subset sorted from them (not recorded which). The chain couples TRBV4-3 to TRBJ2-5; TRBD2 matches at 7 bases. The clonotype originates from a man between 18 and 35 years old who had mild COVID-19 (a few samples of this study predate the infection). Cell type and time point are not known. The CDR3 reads CASSQDVGRGQETQYF. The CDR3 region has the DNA TGCGCCAGCAGCCAAGATGTGGGGAGGGGACAAGAGACCCAGTACTTC.